The rows below give T cell receptor beta chains drawn from one sample of a study of T-cell memory formation after mild COVID-19. TCRdb reprocessed the 5' RACE reads via MiXCR and lists one record per CDR3 protein. The table lists 35,000 to 50,000 distinct CDR3 sequences, 6% to 6.5% of them singletons. Input material: PBMCs or a T cell subset sorted from them (not recorded which). These receptors all stem from an adult who had mild COVID-19 (a few samples of this study predate the infection). Cell type and time point are not known. CDR3s include the opening cysteine and the closing phenylalanine or tryptophan. The D gene is left open where the match is weak. Rows may omit the clone size; those that give it use once, few, many or a size class.

J: TRBJ1-4
D: TRBD1
V: TRBV5-4
size: NA
CDR3: CASSQDRGGYEKLFF
DNA: TGTGCCAGCAGCCAAGACAGGGGAGGTTATGAAAAACTGTTTTTT

J: TRBJ1-5
D: NA
V: TRBV7-2
size: many
CDR3: CASSLDRERSQPQHF
DNA: TGTGCCAGCAGCTTAGACAGGGAGCGGAGTCAGCCCCAGCATTTT

J: TRBJ2-5
D: TRBD1
V: TRBV5-1
size: many
CDR3: CASRPSGQGQETQYF
DNA: TGCGCCAGCCGTCCCTCCGGACAGGGACAAGAGACCCAGTACTTC

J: TRBJ1-1
D: TRBD1
V: TRBV20-1
size: NA
CDR3: CSARTGGAMNTEAFF
DNA: TGCAGTGCTAGGACAGGGGGGGCGATGAACACTGAAGCTTTCTTT

J: TRBJ2-1
D: NA
V: TRBV15
size: many
CDR3: CATSREPGVYNEQFF
DNA: TGTGCCACCAGCAGAGAGCCAGGCGTTTACAATGAGCAGTTCTTC

J: TRBJ2-3
D: NA
V: TRBV7-2
size: many
CDR3: CASSLWLTDTQYF
DNA: TGTGCCAGCAGCTTATGGCTGACAGATACGCAGTATTTT

J: TRBJ1-2
D: TRBD1
V: TRBV30
size: NA
CDR3: CACTGTGLNYGYTF
DNA: TGTGCCTGCACCGGGACAGGACTCAACTATGGCTACACCTTC

J: TRBJ1-2
D: TRBD1
V: TRBV20-1
size: many
CDR3: CSASLRGNYGYTF
DNA: TGCAGTGCTAGCCTCAGGGGGAACTATGGCTACACCTTC

J: TRBJ1-2
D: NA
V: TRBV7-9
size: NA
CDR3: CASSLDRGGYTF
DNA: TGTGCCAGCAGCTTAGATCGAGGTGGCTACACCTTC

J: TRBJ2-2
D: NA
V: TRBV20-1
size: many
CDR3: CSARQDRRDLTGELFF
DNA: TGCAGTGCACGACAGGACAGGAGGGATTTAACCGGGGAGCTGTTTTTT

J: TRBJ2-3
D: TRBD2
V: TRBV14
size: NA
CDR3: CASSLSSLAGSVRDTQYF
DNA: TGTGCCAGCAGCTTGTCCTCCTTAGCGGGGAGCGTAAGAGATACGCAGTATTTT

J: TRBJ1-1
D: NA
V: TRBV5-1
size: few
CDR3: CASSFGGEGTEAFF
DNA: TGCGCCAGCAGCTTTGGGGGCGAGGGGACTGAAGCTTTCTTT

J: TRBJ1-1
D: NA
V: TRBV6-1
size: few
CDR3: CASSDPIGQGLGTEAFF
DNA: TGTGCCAGCAGTGATCCGATCGGGCAGGGCCTAGGGACTGAAGCTTTCTTT

J: TRBJ2-6
D: NA
V: TRBV7-8
size: many
CDR3: CASSLARRGGSGANVLTF
DNA: TGTGCCAGCAGCTTAGCTCGTAGAGGGGGCTCTGGGGCCAACGTCCTGACTTTC

J: TRBJ1-1
D: NA
V: TRBV12-3/TRBV12-4
size: few
CDR3: CASRGGRTWDTEAFF
DNA: TGTGCCAGCAGGGGAGGACGGACTTGGGACACTGAAGCTTTCTTT

J: TRBJ2-1
D: TRBD1
V: TRBV12-3/TRBV12-4
size: many
CDR3: CASSLAGDRGHNEQFF
DNA: TGTGCCAGCAGTTTAGCGGGAGACAGGGGCCACAATGAGCAGTTCTTC

J: TRBJ2-1
D: TRBD1
V: TRBV4-1
size: many
CDR3: CASSPFVGTGVKGEQFF
DNA: TGCGCCAGCAGCCCCTTCGTCGGGACAGGGGTGAAGGGTGAGCAGTTCTTC